A single sample gave rise to the 23 T cell receptor beta chains below, sequenced in a study of T cells in narcolepsy. Assay used: immunoSEQ multiplex PCR; TCRdb lists only in-frame clones, some missing. The sample holds nearly 25,000 clones; 55% to 65% are singletons and the top ten take less than 15%. Sequenced sample: memory (CD45RA-) CD4+ T cells from blood. These receptors all come from a human donor in good health.

The chain employs TRBV7-2 and TRBJ2-3, with D hard to call. V was pared by 4 bases and J by 3 bases, with 14 bases between. Germline-derived CDR1 and CDR2 are SGHTA and FQGNSA. There are 15 residues in the CDR3. For the CDR3, the DNA is TGTGCCAGCAGCTCACCGGGTCGCACTACAGATACGCAGTATTTT. Translating gives CASSSPGRTTDTQYF.

The chain combines TRBV18 with TRBJ2-7; D call uncertain. Trimming cost V 6 bases and J 4 bases, with 16 bases left between them. Germline CDR1 KGHSH, CDR2 LQKENI. This CDR3 is 14 amino acids long. In DNA, the CDR3 is TGTGCCAGCTCGGGCAATCACGCCCGGTACGAGCAGTACTTC. This gives the protein CASSGNHARYEQYF.

This rearrangement joins TRBV4-1 to TRBJ2-5; the D is unclear. CDR1 and CDR2 (germline): MGHRA, YSYEKL. The ends were cut back, 2 bases at V and 6 bases at J, with 10 bases in the middle. This CDR3 spans 13 amino acids. CDR3 bases: TGCGCCAGCAGCCAACTTCTATCCCAGACCCAGTACTTC. As protein: CASSQLLSQTQYF.

This rearrangement joins TRBV5-1 to TRBJ2-7; 7 nucleotides line up with TRBD1. CDR1 is SGHRS, CDR2 YFSETQ, per germline. J gave up 9 bases and V 1 base, and 13 bases lay outside the gene matches. There are 15 residues in the CDR3. CDR3 protein: CASSLTRDRPEGQYF. The CDR3 DNA reads as TGCGCCAGCAGCTTGACTCGGGACAGACCCGAGGGGCAGTACTTC.

The chain joins TRBV15 to TRBJ2-7; D is unresolved. Germline loops: CDR1 LNHNV, CDR2 YYDKDF (reference sequence). The CDR3 length is 14 residues. Trimming shortened V by 0 bases and J by 4 bases, and 10 bases separated the two germline ends. CDR3 DNA: TGTGCCACCAGCAGAGATTACTCGGGTTACGAGCAGTACTTC. As protein: CATSRDYSGYEQYF.

This chain connects TRBV7-2 to TRBJ2-4, with D perhaps being TRBD1 or TRBD2 (5 bases each). V lost 5 bases, J lost 8 bases, and 19 bases lay in between. Germline V CDR1 and CDR2: SGHTA, FQGNSA. The CDR3 runs 15 residues. The CDR3 spells CASSTSGATSDIQYF. The DNA for the CDR3 is TGTGCCAGCAGCACTTCCGGGGCCACGTCGGACATTCAGTACTTC.

The V gene is TRBV14, the J gene TRBJ2-5; D is unclear. The germline V gene encodes CDR1 SGHDN and CDR2 FVKESK. The CDR3 runs 14 residues. V lost 0 bases to trimming and J lost 7 bases, with 12 bases between them. This CDR3 is CASSQERNYGTQYF. CDR3 DNA: TGTGCCAGCAGCCAAGAAAGGAATTACGGGACCCAGTACTTC.

The chain uses TRBV6-5 and TRBJ1-6; D gene ambiguous. Trimming took off 7 bases at V and 3 bases at J, with 10 bases between the two ends. From germline, CDR1 is MNHEY and CDR2 SVGAGI. The CDR3 runs to 14 residues. The chain's CDR3 is CASKDGGYNSPLHF. Written as DNA, the CDR3 is TGTGCCAGCAAGGACGGAGGCTATAATTCACCCCTCCACTTT.

A few counts support this clone. This chain joins TRBV6-5 and TRBJ1-3, with D perhaps TRBD1 (5 bases). Germline CDR1 reads MNHEY; CDR2 reads SVGAGI. CDR3 length: 14 residues. The ends were cut back, 0 bases at V and 8 bases at J, with 11 bases in the middle. CDR3 sequence (DNA): TGTGCCAGCAGTTACTCGGTCTTGGGGCACACCATATATTTT. Translating it yields CASSYSVLGHTIYF.

This clone was counted between two and nine times. The chain joins TRBV9 to TRBJ1-6; weak D call: TRBD1 (5 bases). This CDR3 has 15 amino acids. Per germline, CDR1 SGDLS and CDR2 YYNGEE. Trimming left V 3 bases short and J 7 bases short, with 14 bases between. DNA of the CDR3: TGTGCCAGCAGCGCCGCGGGGCGGGGGAATTCACCCCTCCACTTT. Translating gives CASSAAGRGNSPLHF.

This chain links TRBV9 with TRBJ1-1; weak D call: TRBD1 (6 bases). Trimming removed 0 bases at V and 3 bases at J, with 9 bases between. Germline V CDR1 and CDR2: SGDLS, YYNGEE. The CDR3 is made up of 14 amino acids. The CDR3 bases are TGTGCCAGCAGCGTAGGTGGGACACACACTGAAGCTTTCTTT. Encoded protein: CASSVGGTHTEAFF.

This sequence joins TRBV21-1 and TRBJ2-3. TRBV21-1 is labeled a pseudogene. The CDR3 is 13 amino acids. CDR3 in amino acids: CASSGAWGNTQYF. The CDR3, as DNA: TGTGCCAGCAGCGGGGCGTGGGGGAATACGCAGTATTTT.

This clone has a handful of counts. The chain couples TRBV4-3 to TRBJ2-3, with a possible D match to TRBD2 (5 bases). Germline assignment: CDR1 LGHNA and CDR2 YSLEER. The CDR3 has 15 amino acids. V was pared by 4 bases and J by 2 bases, with 13 bases between. CDR3 nucleotide sequence: TGCGCCAGCAGCCCTGGAGGATCCGCCACAGATACGCAGTATTTT. Encoded protein: CASSPGGSATDTQYF.

A few counts support this clone. The genes are TRBV6-1 and TRBJ1-3; D may be TRBD1 (5 bases). V was clipped by 3 bases and J by 9 bases, with 15 bases between them. CDR1 is MNHNS and CDR2 is SASEGT in the germline V gene. The CDR3 extends over 14 amino acids. The CDR3 region is CASSEGPGRSTIYF. Here the CDR3 DNA reads TGTGCCAGCAGTGAGGGACCCGGCAGGAGCACCATATATTTT.

The rearrangement links TRBV28 to TRBJ2-3; either TRBD1 or TRBD2 may fit D (5 bases each). The CDR3 spans 12 residues. V gave up 8 bases and J gave up 6 bases, with 12 bases separating them. Germline loops: CDR1 MDHEN, CDR2 SYDVKM. CDR3 bases: TGTGCCAGCGAGGGGTCGGTCGATACGCAGTATTTT. Translation gives CASEGSVDTQYF.

In this sample, this clone turned up a few times. The chain carries TRBV2 and TRBJ2-3; D assignment may be TRBD1 or TRBD2 (5 bases each). The length of the CDR3 is 14 residues. V gave up 5 bases and J gave up 0 bases, with 9 bases separating them. Germline CDR1 and CDR2: SNHLY and FYNNEI. The CDR3 region is CASSLGRSTDTQYF. The CDR3 DNA is TGTGCCAGCAGTCTGGGACGGAGCACAGATACGCAGTATTTT.

J is TRBJ1-1 and V is TRBV28; a weak D match, TRBD1 (6 bases). This CDR3 has 12 amino acids. With 6 bases removed from V and 13 bases from J, the gap between germline ends came to 18 bases. Germline V lookup: CDR1 MDHEN, CDR2 SYDVKM. This chain's CDR3 is CASSSSQGGVFF. The DNA of the CDR3 is TGTGCCAGCAGCTCATCACAGGGAGGTGTTTTCTTT.

This chain links TRBV7-2 with TRBJ2-2; TRBD2 aligns across 15 bases. This CDR3 spans 18 amino acids. Looked up from germline, CDR1 is SGHTA and CDR2 is FQGNSA. Germline trimming cut 4 bases from V and 1 base from J; bases unmatched to any gene: 4. The CDR3 protein is CASSSGLAGGWNTGELFF. The CDR3 DNA is TGTGCCAGCAGCTCGGGACTAGCGGGAGGCTGGAACACCGGGGAGCTGTTTTTT.

The sample holds a few counts of this clone. This chain links TRBV5-1 with TRBJ1-3; 9 nucleotides agree with TRBD1. The trim removed 4 bases at V and 4 bases at J, leaving 3 bases unmatched. This CDR3 has 14 residues. The germline V gene has CDR1 SGHRS and CDR2 YFSETQ. The CDR3: CASSKDRGGNTIYF. The CDR3, as DNA: TGCGCCAGCAGCAAGGACAGGGGCGGAAACACCATATATTTT.

The chain is built from TRBV29-1 and TRBJ2-1, with 8 bases matching TRBD1. CDR1 SQVTM and CDR2 ANQGSEA come from the germline V gene. V was clipped by 1 base and J by 4 bases; unmatched bases: 9. The length of the CDR3 is 16 residues. The CDR3 region has the DNA TGCAGCGTTGAAGGTAAACAGGGGGTTGGATACAATGAGCAGTTCTTC. Translation: CSVEGKQGVGYNEQFF.

This clone appeared a single time. The V call is TRBV5-8, the J call TRBJ2-3, with a possible D match to TRBD1 (7 bases). The CDR3 length is 13 residues. Trimming pared 10 bases from V and 3 bases from J, leaving 15 bases between. Germline V CDR1 and CDR2: SGHTS, YDEGEE. CDR3 loop: CAGGTVGTDTQYF. The CDR3 DNA is TGTGCCGGCGGGACAGTAGGAACAGATACGCAGTATTTT.

This clone was found a few times. This sequence joins TRBV4-2 and TRBJ1-3; D might be TRBD1 (5 bases). The CDR3 sequence is 14 residues long. The germline gives CDR1 LGHNA, CDR2 YNFKEQ. The ends were cut back, 4 bases at V and 4 bases at J, with 11 bases in the middle. The CDR3 nucleotides are TGTGCCAGCAGCCCCAGGGAGGCGGGAAACACCATATATTTT. Protein sequence: CASSPREAGNTIYF.

The chain has TRBV28 and TRBJ1-5; D is undetermined. The CDR3 is 14 amino acids. The germline V gene encodes CDR1 MDHEN and CDR2 SYDVKM. V was shortened by 9 bases and J by 1 base, with 13 bases between the two germline ends. CDR3 amino acids: CASHQGGSNQPQHF. The DNA for the CDR3 is TGTGCCAGTCACCAAGGCGGGAGCAATCAGCCCCAGCATTTT.